The present entry profiles one TCR beta chain with its context. The entry originates in a study of blood T cell repertoires in COVID-19. Across the whole study: PBMCs, B-cell-depleted T cells, or T cells provided the cDNA or gDNA that made up the material.

The age range of participants was about 18 to 95 years, with residence in about two dozen US areas. V lost 0 bases and J lost 6, with 9 bases in between. Germline assignment: CDR1 SGHNT and CDR2 YENEEA. This CDR3 is built from 13 residues. Original processing methods: For nucleated cells, counts were estimated from reference gene primer amplification. Some clones are missing from TCRdb's copy, which holds only in-frame ones; the method was immunoSEQ multiplex PCR. For V, J and clone size, that table is used; D and trimming come from the DNA. The repertoire holds under 300,000 clones, with about 86% as singletons.

The sequence was obtained from a woman between 40 and 55 years old with acute COVID-19. The sequenced sample was PBMCs or T cells enriched from blood (not recorded which). The chain recombines TRBV11-3 with TRBJ2-7; TRBD2 is a possible D gene (6 bases). CDR3 protein: CASSLDLGGEQYF. DNA of the CDR3: TGTGCCAGCAGCTTAGATCTGGGGGGCGAGCAGTACTTC.